Listed here are 31 T cell receptor beta chains from one sample, sequenced in a study of Tregs in tolerant kidney transplant recipients. Related graft donors supplied nonmyeloablative bone marrow transplants, and mixed chimerism was transient. Method: immunoSEQ multiplex PCR; TCRdb's copy keeps in-frame clones and lacks some. In the table there are 55,000 to 75,000 clones, about 89% of which are singletons. The sample consisted of CD4+ T cells from blood (PBMCs), taken 6 months after the transplant. The receptors derive from a human patient who received a combined kidney and bone marrow transplant. A share of the T cells may be of graft donor origin.

V and J are TRBV30 and TRBJ2-1; D is possibly TRBD1 (5 bases). Trimming pared 7 bases from V and 0 bases from J, leaving 10 bases between. This CDR3 is built from 13 residues. The germline CDR1 and CDR2 sequences are GTSNPN and SVGIG (reference sequence). CDR3 sequence (DNA): TGTGCCTTCGACAGAAGCTCCTACAATGAGCAGTTCTTC. Its translation: CAFDRSSYNEQFF.

This clone is a singleton in its sample. The V gene is TRBV15, the J gene TRBJ2-5, with D perhaps TRBD2 (5 bases). Trimming pared 0 bases from V and 1 base from J, leaving 9 bases between. Per germline, CDR1 LNHNV and CDR2 YYDKDF (reference sequence). CDR3 length equals 15 residues. The CDR3 is CATSRDPEVQETQYF. The CDR3 DNA sequence: TGTGCCACCAGCAGAGATCCGGAGGTCCAAGAGACCCAGTACTTC.

In DNA form, the CDR3 reads TGTGCCAGCAGTTGGGTCAAGCGTCCCCAGCATTTT. Its protein is CASSWVKRPQHF. The V gene is TRBV28, the J gene TRBJ1-5; D not certain. This CDR3 is built from 12 residues. With 4 bases removed from V and 10 bases from J, the gap between germline ends came to 11 bases. Per germline, CDR1 MDHEN and CDR2 SYDVKM.

V and J are TRBV6-1 and TRBJ2-4; the match to TRBD1 covers 7 bases. Trimming removed 6 bases from V and 8 bases from J; junction bases left unmatched: 10. CDR3 length equals 14 residues. CDR1 and CDR2 from the germline V gene are MNHNS and SASEGT. The CDR3 DNA sequence: TGTGCCAGCAGACCTAAACAGGGGTGGGACATTCAGTACTTC. Encoded protein: CASRPKQGWDIQYF.

The chain couples TRBV4-2 to TRBJ2-3; no firm D call. Per the germline V gene, CDR1 is LGHNA and CDR2 is YNFKEQ. This CDR3 has 12 amino acids. The V end lost 5 bases, the J end lost 8 bases, and 11 bases lay between the germline ends. Written as DNA, the CDR3 is TGTGCCAGCAGCACACCCCGAGGTACGCAGTATTTT. As protein: CASSTPRGTQYF.

The V call is TRBV5-1, the J call TRBJ1-1; D possibly corresponds to TRBD1 (6 bases). The CDR3 sequence is 15 residues long. V shed 5 bases and J shed 2 bases, with 16 bases lying between them. Germline CDR1 and CDR2: SGHRS and YFSETQ. The CDR3 region has the DNA TGCGCCAGCAGGGATGGGACGGACAGAAACACTGAAGCTTTCTTT. Translated: CASRDGTDRNTEAFF. Based on the CDR3 plus reference TRBV5-1 and TRBJ1-1, the full variable domain is KAGVTQTPRYLIKTRGQQVTLSCSPISGHRSVSWYQQTPGQGLQFLFEYFSETQRNKGNFPGRFSGRQFSNSRSEMNVSTLELGDSALYLCASRDGTDRNTEAFFGQGTRLTVV.

Regarding this clone: This specimen includes other DNA sequences encoding the same CDR3. V is TRBV5-1 and J is TRBJ2-3; D gene unclear. The CDR3 contains 15 residues. Trimming left V 0 bases short and J 2 bases short, with 10 bases between. Germline loops: CDR1 SGHRS, CDR2 YFSETQ. CDR3 in amino acids: CASSLARDFTDTQYF. The CDR3 DNA reads TGCGCCAGCAGCTTGGCCAGAGACTTCACAGATACGCAGTATTTT.

On this clone: The junction does not match germline at one end; this may be a read error. Other DNA sequences in the same sample also yield this CDR3. The rearrangement uses TRBV5-1 and TRBJ1-6; unclear D gene. CDR3 length: 15 amino acids. Germline CDR1 SGHRS, CDR2 YFSETQ. For the CDR3, the DNA is TGCGCCAGCAGCACTCATAGCTCCTATAATTCCCCCCTCCACTTT. This encodes CASSTHSSYNSPLHF.

This rearrangement joins TRBV9 to TRBJ1-2, with TRBD1 as a possible D gene (6 bases). The V and J ends lost 0 bases and 7 bases respectively, with 10 bases between them. The germline CDR1 and CDR2 sequences are SGDLS and YYNGEE. The CDR3 is 13 residues long. The CDR3 DNA sequence: TGTGCCAGCAGCGTAGGGGGGCCAGGTGGCTACACCTTC. This sequence encodes CASSVGGPGGYTF.

The CDR3: CASSLAGTGLRAFF. As DNA, the CDR3 is TGTGCCAGCAGCTTAGCGGGGACAGGGCTACGGGCTTTCTTT. This sequence joins TRBV7-9 and TRBJ1-1; 9 nucleotides match TRBD1. CDR1 and CDR2 (germline): SEHNR, FQNEAQ (reference sequence). Germline trimming cut 0 bases from V and 11 bases from J; bases unmatched to any gene: 7. The CDR3 is 14 amino acids. The full variable domain, rest sourced from reference TRBV7-9 and TRBJ1-1, is DTGVSQNPRHKITKRGQNVTFRCDPISEHNRLYWYRQTLGQGPEFLTYFQNEAQLEKSRLLSDRFSAERPKGSFSTLEIQRTEQGDSAMYLCASSLAGTGLRAFFGQGTRLTVV.

The table lists this clone with a count of one. This chain connects TRBV7-2 to TRBJ2-7; 9 bases fit TRBD2. From germline, CDR1 is SGHTA and CDR2 FQGNSA. The CDR3 contains 15 residues. With V trimmed by 1 base and J by 3 bases, 4 bases remained unmatched. The CDR3 here is CASSLDSGGGYEQYF. DNA of the CDR3: TGTGCCAGCAGCTTAGATAGCGGGGGAGGCTACGAGCAGTACTTC.

This clone appeared a few times. This chain links TRBV2 with TRBJ2-7; D is ambiguous. The CDR3 consists of 16 residues. Germline loops: CDR1 SNHLY, CDR2 FYNNEI. Trimming took off 8 bases at V and 0 bases at J, with 20 bases between the two ends. The CDR3 sequence: CASHNPRSPLSYEQYF. Here the CDR3 DNA reads TGTGCCAGCCACAACCCCCGATCCCCCCTCTCCTACGAGCAGTACTTC.

V gene TRBV5-4 combines with J gene TRBJ2-7; maybe TRBD1 (6 bases). The CDR3 runs to 15 residues. V lost 0 bases and J 7 bases, leaving 17 bases between the germline ends. From germline, CDR1 is SGHNT and CDR2 YYREEE (reference sequence). This chain's CDR3 is CASSLGGQGRKEQYF. The CDR3 nucleotides read TGTGCCAGCAGCTTGGGGGGGCAGGGCCGGAAGGAGCAGTACTTC.

This sequence joins TRBV5-4 and TRBJ2-5; 7 nucleotides align to TRBD2. The germline CDR1 and CDR2 sequences are SGHNT and YYREEE (reference sequence). The CDR3 length is 15 residues. J gave up 5 bases and V 1 base, and 8 bases lay outside the gene matches. The CDR3 nucleotides read TGTGCCAGCAGCTTGCCTAGCGGCCTGGGGGAGACCCAGTACTTC. Translation: CASSLPSGLGETQYF.

This chain links TRBV27 with TRBJ2-7; 9 bases are a match to TRBD1. Germline lookup yields CDR1 MNHEY and CDR2 SMNVEV (reference sequence). The CDR3 has 14 residues. The V and J ends lost 4 bases and 4 bases, in that order; junction bases with no gene match: 5. The CDR3 coding sequence is TGTGCCAGCAGTTCCCGGGACAGGGCTTACGAGCAGTACTTC. This encodes CASSSRDRAYEQYF.

The rearrangement uses TRBV5-1 and TRBJ2-5; 7 bases fit TRBD2. This CDR3 region has 15 residues. The V gene's germline CDR1 is SGHRS and CDR2 YFSETQ. The junction had 11 bases not matched to a gene; V was cut back by 5 bases and J by 4 bases. The CDR3, as DNA: TGCGCCAGCAGTGGAACGGGGGGAGGAGGAGAGACCCAGTACTTC. This gives the protein CASSGTGGGGETQYF.

This chain uses TRBV7-2 with TRBJ2-7; TRBD2 matches at 8 bases. The germline V gene has CDR1 SGHTA and CDR2 FQGNSA. CDR3 length: 18 residues. The trim removed 0 bases at V and 0 bases at J, leaving 10 bases unmatched. The CDR3 region is CASSLAASGRTSSYEQYF. The CDR3 nucleotides are TGTGCCAGCAGCTTAGCGGCTAGCGGGCGGACCAGCTCCTACGAGCAGTACTTC.

This sequence joins TRBV29-1 and TRBJ1-2, with D possibly matching TRBD1 (5 bases). Trimming took 5 bases from V and 1 from J, leaving 11 bases between them. CDR1 and CDR2 (germline): SQVTM, ANQGSEA. This CDR3 comprises 13 residues. The chain's CDR3 is CSVTQGYNYGYTF. CDR3 in DNA: TGCAGCGTTACTCAGGGTTATAACTATGGCTACACCTTC.

The V gene is TRBV29-1, the J gene TRBJ1-2, with 8 bases fitting TRBD1. The trim removed 6 bases at V and 8 bases at J, leaving 8 bases unmatched. The germline gives CDR1 SQVTM, CDR2 ANQGSEA. The length of the CDR3 is 12 residues. CDR3 in DNA: TGCAGCGTAGATGGACAGGGTCGAGGCTACACCTTC. Residues: CSVDGQGRGYTF.

J is TRBJ2-5 and V is TRBV29-1; 9 nucleotides line up with TRBD2. This CDR3 spans 15 amino acids. J lost 5 bases, V lost 4 bases, and 11 bases had no gene match. From germline, CDR1 is SQVTM and CDR2 ANQGSEA. CDR3 nucleotides: TGCAGCGTTGGAGGTTATAGCGGGAGTGGGGAGACCCAGTACTTC. As protein: CSVGGYSGSGETQYF. Full variable domain (outside the CDR3, taken from reference TRBV29-1 and TRBJ2-5): SAVISQKPSRDICQRGTSLTIQCQVDSQVTMMFWYRQQPGQSLTLIATANQGSEATYESGFVIDKFPISRPNLTFSTLTVSNMSPEDSSIYLCSVGGYSGSGETQYFGPGTRLLVL.

This chain connects TRBV4-3 to TRBJ1-4, with 7 positions matching TRBD1. The CDR3 spans 15 residues. V lost 4 bases to trimming and J lost 5 bases; unmatched junction nucleotides: 7. From germline, CDR1 is LGHNA and CDR2 YSLEER. As DNA, the CDR3 is TGCGCCAGCAGCCCGCGGGACAGACCGAATGAAAAACTGTTTTTT. Residues: CASSPRDRPNEKLFF.

The chain uses TRBV5-4 and TRBJ2-3; no definite D call. This CDR3 contains 12 residues. V shed 1 base and J shed 7 bases, with 7 bases lying between them. CDR1 is SGHNT and CDR2 is YYREEE in the germline V gene (reference sequence). The CDR3 sequence: CASSLLENTQYF. The CDR3 DNA is TGTGCCAGCAGCTTGCTGGAGAATACGCAGTATTTT.

Here the CDR3 reads CASSWGYSGRRFF. The CDR3 bases are TGTGCCAGCAGCTGGGGGTATAGCGGGAGAAGGTTCTTC. V and J are TRBV5-4 and TRBJ2-1; 9 bases line up with TRBD2. This CDR3 spans 13 amino acids. V dropped 3 bases and J dropped 15; count of bases not matched to a gene: 10. Germline V lookup: CDR1 SGHNT, CDR2 YYREEE (reference sequence).

The chain links TRBV7-9 to TRBJ1-2, with D possibly matching TRBD1 (5 bases). The V gene lost 10 bases and the J gene lost 2 bases, with 11 bases spanning the gap. The germline CDR1 and CDR2 sequences are SEHNR and FQNEAQ (reference sequence). The CDR3 is 12 amino acids. CDR3 DNA: TGTGCCACCATGGACATAAACTATGGCTACACCTTC. This translates into CATMDINYGYTF.

The J gene is TRBJ2-1, the V gene TRBV5-6, with D possibly matching TRBD1 (6 bases). Germline-derived CDR1 and CDR2 are SGHDT and YYEEEE. Trimming removed 1 base from V and 6 bases from J, with 8 bases in between. The CDR3 totals 13 residues. CDR3 coding DNA: TGTGCCAGCAGCTTGCCCAGGGGCAATGAGCAGTTCTTC. The encoded protein is CASSLPRGNEQFF.

The chain couples TRBV20-1 to TRBJ1-1; D remains ambiguous. The CDR3 consists of 11 residues. Trimming pared 6 bases from V and 10 bases from J, leaving 15 bases between. Germline V gives CDR1 DFQATT, CDR2 SNEGSKA (reference sequence). The CDR3, as DNA: TGCAGTGCCTCAGGAGGCCGGGGAGCTTTCTTT. Translation: CSASGGRGAFF.

This chain connects TRBV12-5 to TRBJ1-1; 10 nucleotides align to TRBD1. V trimming: 6 bases; J trimming: 10 bases; junction bases outside the gene matches: 8. The CDR3 sequence is 13 residues long. Germline V gives CDR1 LGHNT, CDR2 FRNRAP. CDR3 nucleotide sequence: TGTGCTAGTGGACCGGGACAGGGGAGGGTAGCTTTCTTT. It encodes CASGPGQGRVAFF.

The chain uses TRBV29-1 and TRBJ1-2; 7 positions match TRBD1. The germline V gene has CDR1 SQVTM and CDR2 ANQGSEA. V shed 3 bases, J shed 5 bases, and the junction held 3 bases outside the gene matches. This CDR3 spans 12 amino acids. In DNA form, the CDR3 reads TGCAGCGTTGATGACAGGGCGTATGGCTACACCTTC. Protein sequence: CSVDDRAYGYTF.

This chain joins TRBV4-2 and TRBJ2-1, with D unresolved. This CDR3 is built from 13 residues. V was clipped by 0 bases and J by 5 bases, with 5 bases between them. The germline gives CDR1 LGHNA, CDR2 YNFKEQ. CDR3 loop: CASSQDLDNEQFF. CDR3 DNA sequence: TGTGCCAGCAGCCAAGACCTAGACAATGAGCAGTTCTTC.

About this clone itself: This same CDR3 is encoded by further DNA sequences in the sample. The chain employs TRBV6-5 and TRBJ2-7; TRBD1 is a possible D gene (6 bases). The ends were cut back, 3 bases at V and 1 base at J, with 10 bases in the middle. Germline CDR1 MNHEY, CDR2 SVGAGI. CDR3 length equals 14 residues. Here the CDR3 reads CASSYWGPSYEQYF. In DNA, the CDR3 is TGTGCCAGCAGTTATTGGGGGCCGTCCTACGAGCAGTACTTC.

V gene TRBV5-6 combines with J gene TRBJ2-3; D might be TRBD1 (5 bases). The CDR3 loop spans 15 amino acids. The V end was cut by 2 bases, the J end by 4 bases, with 14 bases between. Germline CDR1 reads SGHDT; CDR2 reads YYEEEE. This chain's CDR3 is CASSFLARESDTQYF. CDR3 DNA: TGTGCCAGCAGCTTTTTAGCCAGGGAATCAGATACGCAGTATTTT.